Each of the 10 T cell receptor beta chains below was sequenced from the same sample in a study of blood T cell repertoires in COVID-19. TCRdb keeps only in-frame clones here, not all; method: immunoSEQ multiplex PCR. The sample has approximately 46,000 clones; around 81% are singletons. Material: peripheral blood. Receptors were obtained from an elderly woman with COVID-19, enrolled during active disease.

V is TRBV2 and J is TRBJ2-7, with 14 nucleotides matching TRBD2. Germline V CDR1 and CDR2: SNHLY, FYNNEI. After removal of 3 bases from V and 3 bases from J, the junction contained 10 bases not matched to a gene. The CDR3 has 18 amino acids. CDR3 DNA sequence: TGTGCCAGCAGTGAGTGGGGACTAGCGGGAGATCGGTTCTACGAGCAGTACTTC. Translation: CASSEWGLAGDRFYEQYF.

The chain employs TRBV7-2 and TRBJ2-2; D is perhaps TRBD2 (6 bases). Germline values: CDR1 SGHTA, CDR2 FQGNSA. V was shortened by 5 bases and J by 6 bases, with 13 bases between the two germline ends. CDR3 length: 14 residues. CDR3 sequence: CASSSRLVPGELFF. The CDR3 region has the DNA TGTGCCAGCAGCAGTAGACTAGTTCCCGGGGAGCTGTTTTTT.

The gene calls are TRBV28 and TRBJ1-1; maybe TRBD1 (5 bases). This CDR3 is built from 13 residues. The germline V gene encodes CDR1 MDHEN and CDR2 SYDVKM. The ends were cut back, 5 bases at V and 8 bases at J, with 15 bases in the middle. For the CDR3, the DNA is TGTGCCAGCAGTCCCTTAGGGGACTTAGAAGCTTTCTTT. Protein product: CASSPLGDLEAFF.

V and J are TRBV7-9 and TRBJ1-4; no clear D gene. The CDR3 is 14 amino acids. V was clipped by 1 base and J by 5 bases, with 8 bases between them. Germline CDR1 and CDR2: SEHNR and FQNEAQ (reference sequence). CDR3 DNA sequence: TGTGCCAGCAGCTTAGGCGGAGGAAATGAAAAACTGTTTTTT. Protein sequence: CASSLGGGNEKLFF.

The CDR3 DNA reads TGTGCCTGGGGGGGGAGAGGGTACACTGAAGCTTTCTTT. Protein product: CAWGGRGYTEAFF. The J gene is TRBJ1-1, the V gene TRBV30; D is perhaps TRBD1 (5 bases). Germline V gives CDR1 GTSNPN, CDR2 SVGIG (reference sequence). V was pared by 5 bases and J by 3 bases, with 13 bases between. This CDR3 is 13 amino acids long.

The chain recombines TRBV19 with TRBJ2-7, with D perhaps matching TRBD2 (6 bases). Trimming removed 7 bases from V and 4 bases from J, with 14 bases in between. This CDR3 comprises 13 residues. Germline values: CDR1 LNHDA, CDR2 SQIVND (reference sequence). CDR3 DNA: TGTGCCAGTACCGGGGGAGGTCTGTACGAGCAGTACTTC. This codes for CASTGGGLYEQYF. Using reference TRBV19 and TRBJ2-7 for the parts outside the CDR3, the full variable domain is DGGITQSPKYLFRKEGQNVTLSCEQNLNHDAMYWYRQDPGQGLRLIYYSQIVNDFQKGDIAEGYSVSREKKESFPLTVTSAQKNPTAFYLCASTGGGLYEQYFGPGTRLTVT.

This rearrangement joins TRBV4-1 to TRBJ2-7, with TRBD2 identical over 13 bases. Germline CDR1 and CDR2: MGHRA and YSYEKL. The CDR3 runs 15 residues. V lost 5 bases to trimming and J lost 3 bases; unmatched junction nucleotides: 4. The CDR3 region has the DNA TGCGCCAGCAGCTACGGGACTAGCGGGAACTACGAGCAGTACTTC. Translated: CASSYGTSGNYEQYF.

The V gene is TRBV6-6, the J gene TRBJ2-7, with TRBD1 matching over 9 bases. The germline CDR1 and CDR2 sequences are MNHNY and SVGAGI (reference sequence). V was pared by 5 bases and J by 3 bases, with 11 bases of the junction left unmatched. There are 16 residues in the CDR3. The CDR3 loop reads CASSGIGQGNYYEQYF. CDR3 nucleotide sequence: TGTGCCAGCAGTGGAATCGGACAGGGGAATTACTACGAGCAGTACTTC.

The V call is TRBV11-2, the J call TRBJ1-1; 9 nucleotides match TRBD1. Germline CDR1 is SGHAT and CDR2 is FQNNGV. Unmatched junction bases numbered 6, after V lost 5 bases and J lost 5 bases. The CDR3 totals 14 residues. The CDR3 is CASSKQGASTEAFF. CDR3 bases: TGTGCCAGCAGCAAACAGGGGGCGAGTACTGAAGCTTTCTTT.

Here the CDR3 reads CSASRGLAFYNEQFF. The DNA of the CDR3 is TGCAGTGCTAGTCGGGGACTAGCCTTCTACAATGAGCAGTTCTTC. The chain employs TRBV20-1 and TRBJ2-1, with 9 bases that match TRBD2. From germline, CDR1 is DFQATT and CDR2 SNEGSKA (reference sequence). V was pared by 3 bases and J by 3 bases, with 6 bases of the junction left unmatched. This CDR3 spans 15 amino acids.